These T cell receptor beta chains were read from a single sample in a study of Ad26.COV2.S vaccination and SARS-CoV-2 variants. This table comes from immunoSEQ multiplex PCR, and its TCRdb copy is limited to in-frame clones, with some not included. The sample consists of about 380,000 clones, 83% of them appearing once. The sample here was peripheral blood, taken in a trial of Ad26.COV2.S vaccine versus placebo. These receptors all come from a person aged 18-65 years who received the Ad26.COV2.S COVID-19 vaccine or a placebo. CDR3s include the opening cysteine and the closing phenylalanine or tryptophan. D genes are given only for firm matches. Rows may omit the clone size; those that give it use once, few, many or a size class.

>TRBD1|TRBJ1-1|once|TRBV9
CASSATTGVGAEAFF
TGTGCCAGCAGCGCAACGACAGGGGTGGGGGCTGAAGCTTTCTTT
>TRBD1|TRBJ1-2|.|TRBV18
CASSTGTGIYGYTF
TGTGCCAGCTCAACCGGGACAGGTATCTATGGCTACACCTTC
>TRBD1|TRBJ1-5|.|TRBV19
CASRERTGARQPQHF
TGTGCCAGTAGGGAGAGGACAGGGGCCCGTCAGCCCCAGCATTTT
>.|TRBJ2-7|.|TRBV24-1
CATSDPRGGIYEQYF
TGTGCCACCAGTGATCCCAGGGGAGGGATCTACGAGCAGTACTTC
>.|TRBJ2-7|few|TRBV7-3
CASSLHGSYEQYF
TGTGCCAGCAGCTTACACGGCTCCTACGAGCAGTACTTC
>TRBD2|TRBJ2-7|few|TRBV7-9
CASSPLAGGSSYEQYF
TGTGCCAGCAGCCCTCTAGCGGGGGGCAGCTCCTACGAGCAGTACTTC
>.|TRBJ1-4|once|TRBV5-5
CASSPGPPDEKLFF
TGTGCCAGCAGCCCCGGACCGCCGGATGAAAAACTGTTTTTT
>TRBD1|TRBJ1-4|once|TRBV5-1
CASSLASGGIRTNEKLFF
TGCGCCAGCAGCTTGGCCTCAGGGGGCATCCGGACTAATGAAAAACTGTTTTTT
>.|TRBJ2-1|few|TRBV18
CASSRWANEYNEQFF
TGTGCCAGCTCACGGTGGGCAAACGAATACAATGAGCAGTTCTTC
>.|TRBJ1-2|.|TRBV29-1
CSVGLIGSGYTF
TGCAGCGTGGGCCTCATTGGAAGTGGCTACACCTTC
>TRBD1|TRBJ1-4|.|TRBV15
CATSSAATGGEKLFF
TGTGCCACCAGCAGTGCCGCGACAGGGGGTGAAAAACTGTTTTTT